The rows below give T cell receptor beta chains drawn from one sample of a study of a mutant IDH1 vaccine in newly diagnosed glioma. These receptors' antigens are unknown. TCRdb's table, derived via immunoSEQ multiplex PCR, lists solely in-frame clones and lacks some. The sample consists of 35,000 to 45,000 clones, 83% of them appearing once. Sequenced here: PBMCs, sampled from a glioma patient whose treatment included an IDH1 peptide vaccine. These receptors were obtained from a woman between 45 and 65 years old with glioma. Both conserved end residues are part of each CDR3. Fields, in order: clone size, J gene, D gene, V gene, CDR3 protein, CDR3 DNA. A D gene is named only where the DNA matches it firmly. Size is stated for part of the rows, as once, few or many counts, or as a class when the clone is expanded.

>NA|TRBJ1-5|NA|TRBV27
CASSFGGVNQPQHF
TGTGCCAGCAGTTTCGGTGGGGTCAATCAGCCCCAGCATTTT
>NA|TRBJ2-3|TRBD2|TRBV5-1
CASSLGLASDTQYF
TGCGCCAGCAGCCTCGGACTAGCCTCAGATACGCAGTATTTT
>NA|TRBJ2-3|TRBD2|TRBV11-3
CASSKAGGPNTDTQYF
TGTGCCAGCTCAAAGGCGGGGGGGCCAAACACAGATACGCAGTATTTT
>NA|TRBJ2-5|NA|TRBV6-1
CASSARTAQETQYF
TGTGCCAGCAGTGCCCGGACAGCACAAGAGACCCAGTACTTC
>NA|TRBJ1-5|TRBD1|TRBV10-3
CAISSGTVNQPQHF
TGTGCCATCAGTTCCGGGACAGTCAATCAGCCCCAGCATTTT
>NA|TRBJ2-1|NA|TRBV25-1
CASSEAPGRGSYNEQFF
TGTGCCAGCAGTGAAGCCCCGGGCAGGGGTTCCTACAATGAGCAGTTCTTC
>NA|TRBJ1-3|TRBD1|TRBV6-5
CASTRTGAGNTIYF
TGTGCCAGCACCAGGACAGGGGCTGGAAACACCATATATTTT
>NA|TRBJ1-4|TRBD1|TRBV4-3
CASSQGLPGQTTNEKLFF
TGCGCCAGCAGCCAAGGCTTACCGGGACAGACAACTAATGAAAAACTGTTTTTT
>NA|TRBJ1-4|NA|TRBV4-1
CASSQVIRATNEKLFF
TGCGCCAGCAGCCAAGTGATCCGAGCAACTAATGAAAAACTGTTTTTT
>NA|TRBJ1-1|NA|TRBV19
CASSISPTEAFF
TGTGCCAGTAGTATTTCTCCCACTGAAGCTTTCTTT
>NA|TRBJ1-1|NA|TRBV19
CASSLGGLDWRNTEAFF
TGTGCCAGTAGTTTAGGGGGGCTGGATTGGAGGAACACTGAAGCTTTCTTT
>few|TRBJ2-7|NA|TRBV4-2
CASSQEVRGGTPYEQYF
TGTGCCAGCAGCCAAGAGGTACGAGGGGGGACTCCCTACGAGCAGTACTTC
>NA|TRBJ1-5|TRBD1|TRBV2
CAGGTDSNQPQHF
TGTGCCGGCGGGACAGATAGCAATCAGCCCCAGCATTTT
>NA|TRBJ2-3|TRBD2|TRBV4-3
CASSQVAGGLADTQYF
TGCGCCAGCAGCCAAGTAGCGGGGGGGCTGGCAGATACGCAGTATTTT